A selection of T cell receptor beta chains follows, all from one sample in a study of T cells in narcolepsy. Using immunoSEQ multiplex PCR, the repertoire was profiled, and TCRdb retains in-frame clones only, with some absent. Of around 30,000 clones listed, around 79% were seen once; the top ten hold around 7.2%. Material: memory (CD45RA-) CD4+ T cells from blood. The receptors originated from a human donor in good health. Both conserved end residues are part of each CDR3. The order of the fields is CDR3 length, J gene, V gene, clone size, D gene, CDR3 DNA, CDR3 protein. D genes are given only for firm matches. Rows may omit the clone size; those that give it use once, few, many or a size class.

12	TRBJ1-2	TRBV6-5	-	-	TGTGCCAGCAGGCCGACAGGTCGCGGCTACACCTTC	CASRPTGRGYTF
14	TRBJ2-3	TRBV19	-	TRBD2	TGTGCCAGTAATTTCCGGGAGGGCACAGATACGCAGTATTTT	CASNFREGTDTQYF
15	TRBJ1-4	TRBV27	-	-	TGTGCCAGCAGTTACCGACAGTCAACTAATGAAAAACTGTTTTTT	CASSYRQSTNEKLFF
12	TRBJ1-4	TRBV7-2	-	-	TGTGCCAGCAGCTCGGTCGGTGAAAAACTGTTTTTT	CASSSVGEKLFF
12	TRBJ2-3	TRBV7-9	-	-	TGTGCCACCCCAGGGACAACCGATACGCAGTATTTT	CATPGTTDTQYF
14	TRBJ2-7	TRBV7-9	-	-	TGTGCCAGCAGCTTGGGTGTCGGGGCCCCAGGGCAGTACTTC	CASSLGVGAPGQYF
12	TRBJ1-5	TRBV15	-	-	TGTGCCACCAGCAGAGATGATCAGCCCCAGCATTTT	CATSRDDQPQHF
13	TRBJ2-2	TRBV5-4	-	-	TGTGCCAGCAGCTCAACAGGGCCCGGGGAGCTGTTTTTT	CASSSTGPGELFF
15	TRBJ2-1	TRBV15	-	-	TGTGCCACCAGTAGAGCAGGGGAGTCCTACAATGAGCAGTTCTTC	CATSRAGESYNEQFF
17	TRBJ1-4	TRBV5-5	few	TRBD1	TGTGCCAGCAGCTTGGGGGTTGTCGGACAGGGTGGTGAAAAACTGTTTTTT	CASSLGVVGQGGEKLFF
15	TRBJ2-5	TRBV9	few	TRBD2	TGTGCCAGCAGCCCCCTAGCTAGCGGCAGGGAGACCCAGTACTTC	CASSPLASGRETQYF
13	TRBJ1-2	TRBV28	-	-	TGTGCCAGCAGTCCATCTAGCCAGTACGGCTACACCTTC	CASSPSSQYGYTF
17	TRBJ2-5	TRBV5-4	-	TRBD2	TGTGCCAGCAGCTTGTCGCTAGCGGGGGGCATTAAACAGACCCAGTACTTC	CASSLSLAGGIKQTQYF
15	TRBJ2-3	TRBV29-1	-	TRBD2	TGCAGCGTTGAAACCCCTAGCGGGAAGGCAGATACGCAGTATTTT	CSVETPSGKADTQYF
13	TRBJ1-2	TRBV29-1	-	-	TGCAGCGTGGACCCCATCAGTAACTATGGCTACACCTTC	CSVDPISNYGYTF
12	TRBJ2-7	TRBV5-1	few	-	TGCGCCAGCAGCTTGGCAGCCCGCGAGCAGTACTTC	CASSLAAREQYF
16	TRBJ2-2	TRBV2	-	TRBD2	TGTGCCAGCAGGTCACTAGCGGGGGGGAACACCGGGGAGCTGTTTTTT	CASRSLAGGNTGELFF
16	TRBJ2-2	TRBV19	-	TRBD1	TGTGCCAGTAGGGGACAGGGAACCACTCCCGCCGGGGAGCTGTTTTTT	CASRGQGTTPAGELFF
13	TRBJ2-6	TRBV6-1	once	-	TGTGCCAGCAGGACAGCTGGGGCCAACGTCCTGACTTTC	CASRTAGANVLTF
14	TRBJ1-1	TRBV4-2	-	TRBD1	TGTGCCAGCAGCCAGCCGGGACAGGGGCCTGAAGCTTTCTTT	CASSQPGQGPEAFF
14	TRBJ1-2	TRBV4-3	few	-	TGCGCCAGCAGCCACGGACGGCTCCACTATGGCTACACCTTC	CASSHGRLHYGYTF
15	TRBJ2-7	TRBV6-5	-	TRBD2	TGTGCCAGCAGTTACGACCTGGGGGGGACCTACGAGCAGTACTTC	CASSYDLGGTYEQYF
15	TRBJ2-7	TRBV7-2	few	-	TGTGCCAGCAGCTTAGCGCCGGGGTGGTCCTACGAGCAGTACTTC	CASSLAPGWSYEQYF
13	TRBJ1-2	TRBV28	-	-	TGTGCCTCTCGGTCCCCCCAGCCCTATGGCTACACCTTC	CASRSPQPYGYTF
11	TRBJ1-2	TRBV29-1	-	-	TGCAGCGTGGGCGTTGAGGGGGGCTACACCTTC	CSVGVEGGYTF
14	TRBJ1-6	TRBV7-2	few	TRBD1	TGTGCCAGCAGCACACAGGGGGCAAATTCACCCCTCCACTTT	CASSTQGANSPLHF
15	TRBJ2-7	TRBV7-3	-	-	TGTGCCAGCAGCTACGGACTCGGAAGCTCCTACGAGCAGTACTTC	CASSYGLGSSYEQYF
13	TRBJ2-7	TRBV5-3	few	-	TGTGCCAGCAGCCGACAGAGTACCTACGAGCAGTACTTC	CASSRQSTYEQYF
16	TRBJ2-2	TRBV5-6	few	TRBD2	TGTGCCAGCAGCTTGACTAGCGGGGGGAACACCGGGGAGCTGTTTTTT	CASSLTSGGNTGELFF
16	TRBJ2-3	TRBV7-2	-	-	TGTGCCAGCAGCTTAGGAGGTGGACGTCGAGGCGATACGCAGTATTTT	CASSLGGGRRGDTQYF
15	TRBJ2-3	TRBV5-4	-	-	TGTGCCAGCAGCCTGGACAGCCTAAGCACAGATACGCAGTATTTT	CASSLDSLSTDTQYF